This T cell receptor beta chain was obtained from a study of shared clonotypes between healthy human individuals. Sequencing used immunoSEQ multiplex PCR; TCRdb keeps in-frame clones, though not all of them. This sample has around 1,900,000 clones, with 93% found just once. The germline CDR1 and CDR2 sequences are MDHEN and SYDVKM. V was cut by 2 bases and J by 2 bases, with 5 bases left in between. The CDR3 is 13 amino acids. Study results and limitations: Collection of samples was limited to blood; tissue repertoires likely differ.

CD45RO-negative, CCR7-selected cells formed the naive CD8 fraction, which excluded terminally differentiated effector memory CD45RA+ cells. A note on this clone: The antigen is not known.

Sequences were obtained from naive CD8+ T cells from PBMCs. This TCR was sampled from a young man in good health. Some clones in this sample may be carry-over from other donors' samples. The chain employs TRBV28 and TRBJ2-3; D is ambiguous. The CDR3 bases are TGTGCCAGCAGTTTAATCGCCACAGATACGCAGTATTTT. Protein product: CASSLIATDTQYF.